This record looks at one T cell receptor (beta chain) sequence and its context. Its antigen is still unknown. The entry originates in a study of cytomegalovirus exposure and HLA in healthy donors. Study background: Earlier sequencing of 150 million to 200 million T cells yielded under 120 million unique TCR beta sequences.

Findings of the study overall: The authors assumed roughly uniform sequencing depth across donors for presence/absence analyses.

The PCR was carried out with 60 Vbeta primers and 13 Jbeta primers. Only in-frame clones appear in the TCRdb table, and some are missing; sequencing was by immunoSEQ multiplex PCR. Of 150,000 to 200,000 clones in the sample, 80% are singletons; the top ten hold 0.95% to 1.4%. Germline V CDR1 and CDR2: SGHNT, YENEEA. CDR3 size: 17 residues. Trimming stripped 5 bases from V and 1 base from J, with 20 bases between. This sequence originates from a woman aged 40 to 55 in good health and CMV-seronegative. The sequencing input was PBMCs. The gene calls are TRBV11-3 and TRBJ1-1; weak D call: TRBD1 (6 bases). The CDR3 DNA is TGTGCCAGCAGCCGACAGTTGACAGGATTTGGGAACACTGAAGCTTTCTTT. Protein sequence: CASSRQLTGFGNTEAFF.